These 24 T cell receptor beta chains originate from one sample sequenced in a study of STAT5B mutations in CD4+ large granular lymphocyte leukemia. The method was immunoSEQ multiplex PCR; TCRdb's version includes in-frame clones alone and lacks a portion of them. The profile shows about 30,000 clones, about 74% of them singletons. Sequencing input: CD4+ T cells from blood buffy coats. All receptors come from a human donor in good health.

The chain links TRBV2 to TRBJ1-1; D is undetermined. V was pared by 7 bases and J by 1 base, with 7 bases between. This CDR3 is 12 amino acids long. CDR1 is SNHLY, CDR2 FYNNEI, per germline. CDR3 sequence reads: CASKRRNTEAFF. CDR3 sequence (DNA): TGTGCCAGCAAAAGGAGGAACACTGAAGCTTTCTTT. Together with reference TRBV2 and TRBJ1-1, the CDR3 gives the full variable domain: EPEVTQTPSHQVTQMGQEVILRCVPISNHLYFYWYRQILGQKVEFLVSFYNNEISEKSEIFDDQFSVERPDGSNFTLKIRSTKLEDSAMYFCASKRRNTEAFFGQGTRLTVV.

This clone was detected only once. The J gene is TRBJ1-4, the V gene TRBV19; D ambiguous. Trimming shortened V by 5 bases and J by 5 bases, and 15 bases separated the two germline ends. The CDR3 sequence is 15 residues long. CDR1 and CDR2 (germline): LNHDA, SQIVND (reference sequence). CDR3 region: CASSVGVGRNEKLFF. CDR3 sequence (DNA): TGTGCCAGTAGTGTCGGGGTGGGTCGGAATGAAAAACTGTTTTTT.

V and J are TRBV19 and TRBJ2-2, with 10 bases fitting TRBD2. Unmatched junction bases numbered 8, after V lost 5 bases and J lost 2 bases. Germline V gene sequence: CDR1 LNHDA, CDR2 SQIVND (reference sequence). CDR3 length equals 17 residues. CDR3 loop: CASSPKLAGTNTGELFF. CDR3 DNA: TGTGCCAGTAGTCCCAAACTAGCGGGGACCAACACCGGGGAGCTGTTTTTT.

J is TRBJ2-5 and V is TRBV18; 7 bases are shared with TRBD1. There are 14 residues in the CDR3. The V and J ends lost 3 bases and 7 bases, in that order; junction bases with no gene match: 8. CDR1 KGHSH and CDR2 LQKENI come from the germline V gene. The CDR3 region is CASSPLGQDGTQYF. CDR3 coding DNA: TGTGCCAGCTCACCCTTAGGACAGGATGGGACCCAGTACTTC.

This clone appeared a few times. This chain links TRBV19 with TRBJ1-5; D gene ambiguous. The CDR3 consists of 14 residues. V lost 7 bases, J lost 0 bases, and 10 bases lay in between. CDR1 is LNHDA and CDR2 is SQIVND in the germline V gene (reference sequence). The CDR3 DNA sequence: TGTGCCAGTACCCTTGGACTTAGCAATCAGCCCCAGCATTTT. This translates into CASTLGLSNQPQHF.

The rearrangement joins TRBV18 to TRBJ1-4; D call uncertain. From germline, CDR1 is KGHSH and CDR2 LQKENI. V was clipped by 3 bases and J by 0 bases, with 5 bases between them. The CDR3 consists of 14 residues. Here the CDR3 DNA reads TGTGCCAGCTCACCGACTTCAACTAATGAAAAACTGTTTTTT. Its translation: CASSPTSTNEKLFF.

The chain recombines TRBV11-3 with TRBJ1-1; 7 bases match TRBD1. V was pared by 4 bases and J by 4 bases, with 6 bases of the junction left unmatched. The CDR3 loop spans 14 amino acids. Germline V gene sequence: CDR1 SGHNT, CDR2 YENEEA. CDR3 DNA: TGTGCCAGCAGCTATGGCAGGGGGGGCACTGAAGCTTTCTTT. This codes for CASSYGRGGTEAFF.

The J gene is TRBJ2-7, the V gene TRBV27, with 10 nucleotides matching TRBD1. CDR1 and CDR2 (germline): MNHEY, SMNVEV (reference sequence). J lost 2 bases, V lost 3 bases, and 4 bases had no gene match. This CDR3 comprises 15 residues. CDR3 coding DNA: TGTGCCAGCAGTTTTCAGGGGACAGGGGCCTACGAGCAGTACTTC. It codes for CASSFQGTGAYEQYF.

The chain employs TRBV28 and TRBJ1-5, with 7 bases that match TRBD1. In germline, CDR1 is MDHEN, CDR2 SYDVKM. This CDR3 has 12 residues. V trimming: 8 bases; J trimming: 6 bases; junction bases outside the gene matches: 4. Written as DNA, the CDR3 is TGTGCCAGCGGGGGACAGACTCAGCCCCAGCATTTT. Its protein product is CASGGQTQPQHF.

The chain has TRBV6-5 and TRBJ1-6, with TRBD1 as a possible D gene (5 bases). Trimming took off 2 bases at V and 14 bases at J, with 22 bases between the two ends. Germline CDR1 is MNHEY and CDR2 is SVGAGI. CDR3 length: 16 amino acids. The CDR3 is CASSYIQPGPGRALHF. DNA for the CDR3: TGTGCCAGCAGTTACATACAGCCGGGACCCGGCCGGGCCCTCCACTTT.

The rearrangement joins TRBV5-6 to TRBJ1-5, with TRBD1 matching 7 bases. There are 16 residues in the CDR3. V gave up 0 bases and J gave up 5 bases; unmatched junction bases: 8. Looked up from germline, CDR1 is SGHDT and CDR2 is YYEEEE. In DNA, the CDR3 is TGTGCCAGCAGCTTGGAAATTACAGGGGTGGATCAGCCCCAGCATTTT. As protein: CASSLEITGVDQPQHF.

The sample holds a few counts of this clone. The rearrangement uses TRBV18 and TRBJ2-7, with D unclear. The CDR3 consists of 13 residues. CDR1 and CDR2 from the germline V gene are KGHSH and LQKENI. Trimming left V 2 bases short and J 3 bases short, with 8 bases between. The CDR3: CASSPAQSYEQYF. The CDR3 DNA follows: TGTGCCAGCTCACCAGCACAGAGCTACGAGCAGTACTTC.

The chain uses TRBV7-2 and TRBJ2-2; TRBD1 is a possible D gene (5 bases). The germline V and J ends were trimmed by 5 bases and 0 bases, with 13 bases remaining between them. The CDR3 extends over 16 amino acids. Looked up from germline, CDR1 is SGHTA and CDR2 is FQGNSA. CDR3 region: CASSRQGLSNTGELFF. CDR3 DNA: TGTGCCAGCAGCCGGCAGGGCCTCTCGAACACCGGGGAGCTGTTTTTT.

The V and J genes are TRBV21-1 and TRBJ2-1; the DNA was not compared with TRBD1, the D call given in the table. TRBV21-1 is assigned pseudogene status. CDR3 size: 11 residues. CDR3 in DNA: TGTGCCAGCATTCGCAGGGGCGAGCAGTTCTTC. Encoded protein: CASIRRGEQFF.

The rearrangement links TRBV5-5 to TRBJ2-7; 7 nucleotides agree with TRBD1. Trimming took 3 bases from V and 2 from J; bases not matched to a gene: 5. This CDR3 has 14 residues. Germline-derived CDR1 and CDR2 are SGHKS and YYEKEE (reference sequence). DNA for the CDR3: TGTGCCAGCAGCTCCCGACAGGGCGCCTACGAGCAGTACGTC. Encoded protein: CASSSRQGAYEQYV.

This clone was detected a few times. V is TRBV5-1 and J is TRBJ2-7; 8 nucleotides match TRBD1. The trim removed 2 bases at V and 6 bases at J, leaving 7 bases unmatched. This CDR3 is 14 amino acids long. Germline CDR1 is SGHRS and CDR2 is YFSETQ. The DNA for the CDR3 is TGCGCCAGCAGCTTACCGACAGGGGCACGCGAGCAGTACGTC. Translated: CASSLPTGAREQYV.

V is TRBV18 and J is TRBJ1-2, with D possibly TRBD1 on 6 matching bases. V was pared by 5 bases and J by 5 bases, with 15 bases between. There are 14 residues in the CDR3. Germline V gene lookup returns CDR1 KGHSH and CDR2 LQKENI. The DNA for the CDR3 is TGTGCCAGCTCAGCAGGGACACCCTCATATGGCTACACCTTC. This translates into CASSAGTPSYGYTF.

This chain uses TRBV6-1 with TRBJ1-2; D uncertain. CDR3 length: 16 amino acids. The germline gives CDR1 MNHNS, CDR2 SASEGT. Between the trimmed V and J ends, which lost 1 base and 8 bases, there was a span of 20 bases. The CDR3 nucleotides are TGTGCCAGCAGTGAAGGGAGAGTGACAAATCGCCGAGGCTACACCTTC. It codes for CASSEGRVTNRRGYTF.

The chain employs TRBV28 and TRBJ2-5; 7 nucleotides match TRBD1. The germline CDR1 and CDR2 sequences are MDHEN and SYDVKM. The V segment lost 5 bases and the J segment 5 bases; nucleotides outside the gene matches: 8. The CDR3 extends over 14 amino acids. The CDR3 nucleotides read TGTGCCAGCAGTCTAAGACAGGGTGTGGAGACCCAGTACTTC. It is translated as CASSLRQGVETQYF.

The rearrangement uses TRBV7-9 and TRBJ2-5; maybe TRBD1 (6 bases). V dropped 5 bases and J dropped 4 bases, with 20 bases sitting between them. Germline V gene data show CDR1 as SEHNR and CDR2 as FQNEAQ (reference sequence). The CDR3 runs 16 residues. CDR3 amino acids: CASSLYMGAGAETQYF. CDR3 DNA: TGTGCCAGCAGCCTATACATGGGGGCGGGTGCAGAGACCCAGTACTTC.

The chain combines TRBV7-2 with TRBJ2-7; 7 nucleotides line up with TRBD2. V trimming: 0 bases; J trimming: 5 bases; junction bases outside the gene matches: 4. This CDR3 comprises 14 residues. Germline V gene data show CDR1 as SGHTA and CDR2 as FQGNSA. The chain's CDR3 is CASSLAGGPDEQYF. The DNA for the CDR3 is TGTGCCAGCAGCTTAGCGGGAGGGCCGGACGAGCAGTACTTC.

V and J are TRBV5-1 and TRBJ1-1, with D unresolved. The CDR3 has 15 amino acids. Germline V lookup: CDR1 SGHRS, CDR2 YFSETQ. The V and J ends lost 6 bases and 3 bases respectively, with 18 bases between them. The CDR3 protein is CASNREGKSDTEAFF. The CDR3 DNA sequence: TGCGCCAGCAACCGGGAGGGAAAGAGCGACACTGAAGCTTTCTTT.

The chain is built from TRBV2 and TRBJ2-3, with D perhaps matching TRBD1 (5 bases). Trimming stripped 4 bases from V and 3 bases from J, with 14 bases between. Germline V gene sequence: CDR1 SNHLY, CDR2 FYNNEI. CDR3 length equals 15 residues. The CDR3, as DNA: TGTGCCAGCAGTGTGGATCTCACAGGAACAGATACGCAGTATTTT. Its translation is CASSVDLTGTDTQYF.

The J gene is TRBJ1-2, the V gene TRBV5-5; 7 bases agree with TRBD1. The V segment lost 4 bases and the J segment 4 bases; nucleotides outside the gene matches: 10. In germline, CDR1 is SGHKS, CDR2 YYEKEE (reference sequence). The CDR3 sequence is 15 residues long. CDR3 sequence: CASSRQGQSSYGYTF. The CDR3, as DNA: TGTGCCAGCAGCCGCCAGGGACAGTCGTCCTATGGCTACACCTTC.